These 16 T cell receptor beta chains were sequenced from one sample in a study of cytomegalovirus exposure and HLA in healthy donors. TCRdb's copy holds only in-frame clones and misses some; the assay was immunoSEQ multiplex PCR. The sample has about 310,000 clones, over 75% seen once. Sequenced material: PBMCs. Receptor source: a man aged 25 to 45 in good health and CMV-seronegative.

The J gene is TRBJ2-7, the V gene TRBV28; D perhaps matches TRBD1 (6 bases). The CDR3 length is 14 residues. Germline V lookup: CDR1 MDHEN, CDR2 SYDVKM. V was pared by 6 bases and J by 0 bases, with 12 bases between. The CDR3 nucleotides read TGTGCCAGCAGCAAAGGACAGAGCTCCTACGAGCAGTACTTC. Its protein product is CASSKGQSSYEQYF.

V and J are TRBV30 and TRBJ2-7; tentative D call: TRBD2 (5 bases). The CDR3 is 10 amino acids. From germline, CDR1 is GTSNPN and CDR2 SVGIG (reference sequence). Trimming cost V 4 bases and J 12 bases, with 13 bases left between them. The CDR3 protein is CAWIYGKAYF. The CDR3 DNA reads as TGTGCCTGGATTTACGGGAAGGCGTACTTC.

This chain connects TRBV7-6 to TRBJ1-1, with 10 nucleotides matching TRBD1. Trimming cost V 4 bases and J 2 bases; bases outside gene matches: 7. CDR1 SGHVS and CDR2 FNYEAQ come from the germline V gene. This CDR3 is built from 16 residues. CDR3 bases: TGTGCCAGCAGCTACCGGGACAGGGGATATAACACTGAAGCTTTCTTT. It translates to CASSYRDRGYNTEAFF. The full variable domain, completed using reference TRBV7-6 and TRBJ1-1, is GAGVSQSPRYKVTKRGQDVALRCDPISGHVSLYWYRQALGQGPEFLTYFNYEAQQDKSGLPNDRFSAERPEGSISTLTIQRTEQRDSAMYRCASSYRDRGYNTEAFFGQGTRLTVV.

The chain has TRBV5-1 and TRBJ2-7; 11 bases align to TRBD2. The CDR3 is 16 residues long. Germline CDR1 is SGHRS and CDR2 is YFSETQ. The J segment lost 1 base and the V segment lost 3 bases, leaving 6 bases of the junction unmatched. CDR3 nucleotides: TGCGCCAGCAGCTACAACCTAGCGGGGGGTTCCTACGAGCAGTACTTC. Amino acid sequence: CASSYNLAGGSYEQYF. The variable domain in full, with the rest retrieved from reference TRBV5-1 and TRBJ2-7, is KAGVTQTPRYLIKTRGQQVTLSCSPISGHRSVSWYQQTPGQGLQFLFEYFSETQRNKGNFPGRFSGRQFSNSRSEMNVSTLELGDSALYLCASSYNLAGGSYEQYFGPGTRLTVT.

DNA of the CDR3: TGTGCCAGCAGCTTAGGGGTGGGGCAGGGGAGTAATTCACCCCTCCACTTT. Amino acid sequence: CASSLGVGQGSNSPLHF. The chain is built from TRBV7-2 and TRBJ1-6; D may be TRBD1 (6 bases). V was cut by 1 base and J by 6 bases, with 16 bases left in between. CDR3 length: 17 amino acids. CDR1 is SGHTA, CDR2 FQGNSA, per germline.

This chain joins TRBV7-8 and TRBJ2-5; perhaps TRBD2 as D (6 bases). V was pared by 5 bases and J by 0 bases, with 10 bases between. CDR1 and CDR2 (germline): SGHVS, FQNEAQ. The CDR3 is made up of 14 amino acids. The DNA for the CDR3 is TGTGCCAGCAGCCCCCGGGGGTACCAAGAGACCCAGTACTTC. Translation: CASSPRGYQETQYF. The variable domain in full, completed from reference TRBV7-8 and TRBJ2-5, reads GAGVSQSPRYKVAKRGQDVALRCDPISGHVSLFWYQQALGQGPEFLTYFQNEAQLDKSGLPSDRFFAERPEGSVSTLKIQRTQQEDSAVYLCASSPRGYQETQYFGPGTRLLVL.

The genes are TRBV6-1 and TRBJ2-3, with D possibly TRBD1 on 6 matching bases. CDR3 length: 17 residues. Germline CDR1 reads MNHNS; CDR2 reads SASEGT. The germline V and J ends were trimmed by 4 bases and 2 bases, with 19 bases remaining between them. The CDR3 protein is CASSGPQGNRATDTQYF. The DNA for the CDR3 is TGTGCCAGCAGTGGGCCTCAGGGGAATAGGGCCACAGATACGCAGTATTTT.

The gene calls are TRBV10-2 and TRBJ1-1; 8 bases are shared with TRBD1. Trimming took 8 bases from V and 2 from J; bases not matched to a gene: 10. Germline V gene data show CDR1 as WSHSY and CDR2 as SAAADI. This CDR3 region has 15 residues. CDR3 sequence (DNA): TGCGCCAGCCGACTACCCGGGACAGGCAACACTGAAGCTTTCTTT. Translating gives CASRLPGTGNTEAFF.

The chain links TRBV6-5 to TRBJ2-7, with D maybe TRBD2 (5 bases). V was shortened by 6 bases and J by 6 bases, with 12 bases between the two germline ends. Germline lookup yields CDR1 MNHEY and CDR2 SVGAGI. This CDR3 has 12 amino acids. CDR3 amino acids: CASSDSGSEQYF. The CDR3 bases are TGTGCCAGCAGCGATTCGGGGTCCGAGCAGTACTTC.

The chain has TRBV4-3 and TRBJ2-7; 8 bases agree with TRBD2. This CDR3 contains 16 residues. Germline CDR1 LGHNA, CDR2 YSLEER. Trimming took 4 bases from V and 4 from J; bases not matched to a gene: 12. The CDR3 region is CASSRSQAGGKYEQYF. The CDR3 DNA reads TGCGCCAGCAGCCGTTCCCAGGCGGGGGGAAAGTACGAGCAGTACTTC.

The chain joins TRBV5-5 to TRBJ1-5; the D is unclear. Trimming pared 0 bases from V and 6 bases from J, leaving 13 bases between. This CDR3 comprises 15 residues. The germline V gene has CDR1 SGHKS and CDR2 YYEKEE (reference sequence). CDR3 sequence: CASSLEGGRGQPQHF. The CDR3 DNA reads as TGTGCCAGCAGCTTGGAGGGTGGTCGGGGTCAGCCCCAGCATTTT.

The gene calls are TRBV4-1 and TRBJ2-4; 7 nucleotides align to TRBD1. The CDR3 is 17 residues long. Germline assignment: CDR1 MGHRA and CDR2 YSYEKL. The V and J ends lost 4 bases and 2 bases, in that order; junction bases with no gene match: 11. In DNA form, the CDR3 reads TGCGCCAGCAGCCTTTACCCAGGGGGAAGCTCCAAAAACATTCAGTACTTC. Protein sequence: CASSLYPGGSSKNIQYF.

This chain joins TRBV11-2 and TRBJ2-2, with D perhaps matching TRBD1 (6 bases). Trimming stripped 5 bases from V and 9 bases from J, with 22 bases between. The CDR3 has 16 amino acids. In germline, CDR1 is SGHAT, CDR2 FQNNGV. The CDR3 sequence: CASSPPIFNRDRELFF. In DNA, the CDR3 is TGTGCCAGCAGCCCGCCGATATTCAACCGGGACAGGGAGCTGTTTTTT.

The chain couples TRBV6-5 to TRBJ1-1; TRBD1 agrees at 8 bases. The germline V gene has CDR1 MNHEY and CDR2 SVGAGI. The CDR3 totals 15 residues. The V and J ends lost 4 bases and 5 bases, in that order; junction bases with no gene match: 9. As DNA, the CDR3 is TGTGCCAGCAGTTCTCATCAGGGGGCGCGAACTGAAGCTTTCTTT. Its protein product is CASSSHQGARTEAFF.

This sequence joins TRBV25-1 and TRBJ1-4, with D possibly matching TRBD1 (6 bases). The germline V gene has CDR1 MGHDK and CDR2 SYGVNS. Trimming pared 4 bases from V and 8 bases from J, leaving 17 bases between. CDR3 size: 15 residues. CDR3 sequence: CASSARTVNVEKLFF. The CDR3 DNA sequence: TGTGCCAGCAGTGCGAGGACAGTCAATGTAGAAAAACTGTTTTTT.

V usage is TRBV29-1 and J usage is TRBJ1-1, with 9 bases fitting TRBD1. With V trimmed by 6 bases and J by 5 bases, 10 bases remained unmatched. This CDR3 comprises 14 residues. Looked up from germline, CDR1 is SQVTM and CDR2 is ANQGSEA. CDR3 DNA sequence: TGCAGCGTGAAGGGACGACAGGGGGTTACTGAAGCTTTCTTT. Encoded protein: CSVKGRQGVTEAFF.